This T cell receptor beta chain appears in the sequencing data of a study of post-analysis software for immune sequencing data. The study's findings and limits: Controls showed lower frequencies than patients for four to six TRBV segments, and TRBV5-6, TRBV5-1 and TRBV20-1 were among these.

The CDR3 is made up of 13 amino acids. The germline V gene has CDR1 MNHNS and CDR2 SASEGT. The ends were cut back, 7 bases at V and 3 bases at J, with 11 bases in the middle. Many counts were recorded for this clonotype. Its antigen is not identified. Prepared libraries of TCR beta cDNA carried unique molecular identifiers. Input populations of about 0.85 to 11 million T cells gave rise to approximately 500,000 cDNA molecules. TCRdb re-called the PCR reads through MiXCR, storing one row per CDR3 protein. The sample lists fewer than 850,000 distinct CDR3 sequences; less than 35% were seen once. The V gene is TRBV6-1, the J gene TRBJ2-3; a possible D gene is TRBD2 (5 bases). The sequencing sample was made of blood. The TCR was taken from a girl between 10 and 17 years old with multiple sclerosis. CDR3 sequence (DNA): TGTGCCAGCAAAATCCGGGGAACAGATACGCAGTATTTT. This codes for CASKIRGTDTQYF.